These T cell receptor beta chains were read from a single sample in a study of T cell clonotyping in hematopoietic cell transplantation. The repertoire was sequenced with immunoSEQ multiplex PCR; TCRdb's copy has only in-frame clones and lacks some. Among about 69,000 clones listed, 90% to 97% were seen once. The material sequenced was peripheral blood mononuclear cells, taken before stem cell transplant. These receptors came from a woman between 50 and 59 years old with acute myeloid leukemia. Some clones in this sample may be carry-over from other donors' samples. Both conserved end residues are part of each CDR3. D genes are given only for firm matches. Rows give clone size only sometimes, using once, few, many, or a class for an expanded clone.

clone size	V gene	D gene	J gene	CDR3 protein	CDR3 DNA
NA	TRBV11-2	TRBD1	TRBJ1-1	CASTGAYTEAFF	TGTGCCAGTACAGGGGCCTACACTGAAGCTTTCTTT
NA	TRBV5-8	NA	TRBJ1-1	CASSPAENTEAFF	TGTGCCAGCAGCCCCGCAGAGAACACTGAAGCTTTCTTT
NA	TRBV28	TRBD1	TRBJ1-4	CASSTGGVNEKLFF	TGTGCCAGCTCCACAGGGGGCGTTAATGAAAAACTGTTTTTT
NA	TRBV9	TRBD1	TRBJ2-3	CASSGGQTTDTQYF	TGTGCCAGCAGCGGGGGACAGACCACAGATACGCAGTATTTT
NA	TRBV5-6	NA	TRBJ2-7	CASSLIGQSYEQYF	TGTGCCAGCAGCCTAATAGGACAGTCCTACGAGCAGTACTTC
NA	TRBV28	NA	TRBJ2-7	CASSLKGIYEQYF	TGTGCCAGCAGTTTAAAGGGGATATACGAGCAGTACTTC
NA	TRBV6-5	TRBD1	TRBJ2-7	CASRHRDRGSYEQYF	TGTGCCAGCAGGCACCGGGACAGGGGGTCCTACGAGCAGTACTTC
NA	TRBV13	TRBD1	TRBJ2-7	CASSLVGTASYEQYF	TGTGCCAGCAGCCTAGTCGGGACAGCCTCCTACGAGCAGTACTTC
NA	TRBV6-5	TRBD1	TRBJ1-5	CASSPGQGGFQPQHF	TGTGCCAGCAGTCCGGGACAGGGAGGATTTCAGCCCCAGCATTTT
NA	TRBV9	TRBD1	TRBJ1-2	CASSAGQAGGYTF	TGTGCCAGCAGCGCGGGACAGGCCGGTGGCTACACCTTC
NA	TRBV7-2	NA	TRBJ1-3	CASSLAAVTGNTIYF	TGTGCCAGCAGCTTAGCGGCGGTTACTGGAAACACCATATATTTT
NA	TRBV29-1	NA	TRBJ2-1	CSVLPLGLRDEQFF	TGCAGCGTCCTCCCCTTGGGGCTACGCGATGAGCAGTTCTTC
NA	TRBV5-1	NA	TRBJ2-3	CASSFRIGAEDTQYF	TGCGCCAGCAGCTTCAGGATCGGGGCTGAAGATACGCAGTATTTT
NA	TRBV30	NA	TRBJ1-5	CAWSAQLTGVSYQPQHF	TGTGCCTGGAGTGCCCAATTGACCGGGGTCAGTTATCAGCCCCAGCATTTT
NA	TRBV7-8	NA	TRBJ1-1	CASGPSGTTNTEAFF	TGTGCCAGCGGACCTTCCGGGACAACCAACACTGAAGCTTTCTTT
once	TRBV2	NA	TRBJ1-1	CASSEFLGGATIF	TGTGCCAGCAGTGAGTTCCTTGGAGGGGCCACGATCTTT
NA	TRBV5-1	TRBD1	TRBJ1-2	CASSAGQGLRGYTF	TGCGCCAGCAGCGCGGGACAGGGTCTTAGGGGCTACACCTTC
NA	TRBV29-1	TRBD1	TRBJ2-7	CSVDTGGSYEQYF	TGCAGCGTTGACACAGGGGGCTCCTACGAGCAGTACTTC
NA	TRBV10-1	TRBD2	TRBJ2-5	CASSESKAGVETQYF	TGCGCCAGCAGTGAGTCAAAGGCGGGAGTGGAGACCCAGTACTTC
NA	TRBV7-6	NA	TRBJ1-4	CASSSGTWEKLFF	TGTGCCAGCAGTTCGGGGACGTGGGAAAAACTGTTTTTT
NA	TRBV29-1	NA	TRBJ2-7	CSVAPGRHEQYF	TGCAGCGTGGCCCCTGGACGCCACGAGCAGTACTTC
NA	TRBV5-6	NA	TRBJ1-1	CASSLFLTNTEAFF	TGTGCCAGCAGCTTGTTCTTGACGAACACTGAAGCTTTCTTT
NA	TRBV19	NA	TRBJ1-1	CASSIEAANTEAFF	TGTGCCAGTAGTATAGAGGCGGCGAACACTGAAGCTTTCTTT
NA	TRBV6-1	NA	TRBJ2-4	CASSDSLRANIQYF	TGTGCCAGCAGTGATAGTCTTCGCGCCAACATTCAGTACTTC
NA	TRBV27	TRBD1	TRBJ1-4	CASSPTGIKLFF	TGTGCCAGCAGTCCGACAGGGATAAAACTGTTTTTT
NA	TRBV5-1	TRBD2	TRBJ2-3	CASSTSVAGGQRDTQYF	TGCGCCAGCAGTACCTCGGTAGCGGGGGGGCAGAGGGATACGCAGTATTTT
NA	TRBV28	TRBD2	TRBJ2-7	CASSLAGVYEQYF	TGTGCCAGCAGTCTAGCGGGAGTATACGAGCAGTACTTC
NA	TRBV7-2	TRBD1	TRBJ2-7	CASSLPNYRGLYEQYF	TGTGCCAGCAGCTTACCCAACTACAGGGGGCTCTACGAGCAGTACTTC
NA	TRBV14	TRBD2	TRBJ2-5	CATRGLAGQETQYF	TGTGCCACCCGCGGGCTAGCGGGACAAGAGACCCAGTACTTC
NA	TRBV2	TRBD1	TRBJ1-4	CASIQGAANEKLFF	TGTGCCAGCATTCAGGGGGCCGCTAATGAAAAACTGTTTTTT
NA	TRBV7-2	NA	TRBJ1-2	CASSADSVYGYTF	TGTGCCAGCAGCGCCGACAGCGTCTATGGCTACACCTTC
once	TRBV30	TRBD2	TRBJ2-7	CAWTGLASYEQYF	TGTGCCTGGACGGGACTAGCGAGCTACGAGCAGTACTTC
NA	TRBV14	NA	TRBJ1-1	CASSQLTEGLGAFF	TGTGCCAGCAGCCAACTTACGGAGGGGTTGGGCGCTTTCTTT
once	TRBV4-1	TRBD1	TRBJ2-7	CASSRKPGTGEDEQYF	TGCGCCAGCAGCCGCAAGCCCGGGACAGGGGAAGACGAGCAGTACTTC
NA	TRBV19	NA	TRBJ1-1	CASTIPGEAFF	TGTGCCAGTACCATACCGGGTGAAGCTTTCTTT
NA	TRBV11-2	NA	TRBJ2-3	CASSLGLLATDTQYF	TGTGCCAGCAGCTTAGGCTTGCTAGCGACAGATACGCAGTATTTT
NA	TRBV20-1	NA	TRBJ2-3	CSATTDTQYF	TGCAGTGCCACCACAGATACGCAGTATTTT
NA	TRBV6-5	NA	TRBJ1-4	CASSWAGTGEKLFF	TGTGCCAGCAGTTGGGCCGGGACCGGCGAAAAACTGTTTTTT
once	TRBV4-2	TRBD1	TRBJ2-3	CASSPGTGGDTQYF	TGTGCCAGCAGCCCTGGGACAGGGGGAGATACGCAGTATTTT